Sequencing of this TCR beta chain was carried out in a study of cytomegalovirus exposure and HLA in healthy donors. Overall study: A previous analysis identified approximately 120 million unique TCR beta sequences derived from about 180 million T cells.

Notes on the study in general: Upon later analysis, HLA-associated TCR beta chains proved more clonally expanded than other, equally common chains. Most of the TCR beta V segments (in an earlier analysis) were productive either about 87% or about 30% of the time.

The count of this clone is one. The target antigen is unknown. Primers for the PCR totalled 60 Vbeta and 13 Jbeta. TCRdb's table, derived via immunoSEQ multiplex PCR, lists solely in-frame clones and lacks some. The profile shows some 150,000 clones, approximately 81% of them singletons. The TCR sequence derives from a male donor in good health and CMV-seronegative. Sequencing was carried out using PBMCs.

Here the CDR3 reads CARNGQGIRNEQYF. DNA for the CDR3: TGTGCCAGAAACGGACAGGGCATTAGAAACGAGCAGTACTTC. The rearrangement uses TRBV6-4 and TRBJ2-7, with TRBD1 identical over 8 bases. The CDR3 length is 14 residues. V dropped 9 bases and J dropped 5; count of bases not matched to a gene: 12. Germline V gives CDR1 MRHNA, CDR2 SNTAGT.